A single sample gave rise to the 20 T cell receptor beta chains below, sequenced in a study of T cells in localized non-small cell lung cancer. Clones were sequenced by immunoSEQ multiplex PCR, and TCRdb holds only the in-frame ones, with some missing. The sample lists about 27,000 clones; 90% were seen once. This material consisted of peripheral blood, taken before any cancer treatment. The receptors here all came from a woman aged 35 to 70 with stage I lung adenocarcinoma.

This chain connects TRBV7-2 to TRBJ2-2; D possibly matches TRBD1 or TRBD2 (6 bases each). CDR1 and CDR2 (germline): SGHTA, FQGNSA. The CDR3 has 17 amino acids. Trimming removed 1 base at V and 4 bases at J, with 16 bases between. This CDR3 reads CASSLDTGATVTGELFF. CDR3 sequence (DNA): TGTGCCAGCAGCTTAGATACGGGGGCCACGGTCACCGGGGAGCTGTTTTTT.

This clone came up once. The chain is built from TRBV5-8 and TRBJ2-2; 9 bases line up with TRBD1. CDR3 length equals 17 residues. Germline CDR1 SGHTS, CDR2 YDEGEE. J gave up 5 bases and V 4 bases, and 12 bases lay outside the gene matches. Written as DNA, the CDR3 is TGTGCCAGCAGCCACTTGCTGGGGACAGGGCTTACCGGGGAGCTGTTTTTT. Amino acid sequence: CASSHLLGTGLTGELFF.

V is TRBV6-1 and J is TRBJ2-2; 9 positions agree with TRBD2. J was trimmed by 3 bases and V by 4 bases; bases with no gene match: 0. CDR1 is MNHNS, CDR2 SASEGT, per germline. This CDR3 spans 14 amino acids. CDR3 sequence: CASSVAGDTGELFF. CDR3 sequence (DNA): TGTGCCAGCAGTGTAGCGGGAGACACCGGGGAGCTGTTTTTT.

The J gene is TRBJ1-4, the V gene TRBV27; D gene uncertain. This CDR3 is 15 amino acids long. Germline V gives CDR1 MNHEY, CDR2 SMNVEV (reference sequence). With 5 bases removed from V and 8 bases from J, the gap between germline ends came to 18 bases. The chain's CDR3 is CASSPRRDGGEKLFF. The CDR3 nucleotides read TGTGCCAGCAGTCCACGACGCGATGGAGGGGAAAAACTGTTTTTT.

The chain combines TRBV5-1 with TRBJ1-1; D is perhaps TRBD1 (5 bases). This CDR3 is 16 amino acids long. Trimming took off 0 bases at V and 1 base at J, with 13 bases between the two ends. Per germline, CDR1 SGHRS and CDR2 YFSETQ. The chain's CDR3 is CASSLGGDGGNTEAFF. The DNA for the CDR3 is TGCGCCAGCAGCTTGGGCGGAGACGGGGGGAACACTGAAGCTTTCTTT.

The chain combines TRBV18 with TRBJ1-3; 7 nucleotides line up with TRBD1. This CDR3 comprises 16 residues. V shed 3 bases, J shed 0 bases, and the junction held 5 bases outside the gene matches. Germline CDR1 reads KGHSH; CDR2 reads LQKENI. The CDR3 loop is CASSPTGVGSGNTIYF. In nucleotides, the CDR3 is TGTGCCAGCTCACCTACAGGGGTAGGCTCTGGAAACACCATATATTTT.

The V call is TRBV5-1, the J call TRBJ2-3, with D possibly TRBD2 on 5 matching bases. Per germline, CDR1 SGHRS and CDR2 YFSETQ. V was shortened by 5 bases and J by 5 bases, with 9 bases between the two germline ends. This CDR3 region has 12 residues. The CDR3 nucleotides are TGCGCCAGCAGGGGGAGTGGAGATACGCAGTATTTT. Amino acids: CASRGSGDTQYF.

This chain joins TRBV5-6 and TRBJ1-1; D remains ambiguous. Germline V gives CDR1 SGHDT, CDR2 YYEEEE. Trimming stripped 4 bases from V and 5 bases from J, with 15 bases between. This CDR3 is 14 amino acids long. CDR3 DNA: TGTGCCAGCAGCCGCACTGGGAGGGAAACTGAAGCTTTCTTT. It codes for CASSRTGRETEAFF.

The chain has TRBV5-6 and TRBJ2-3; D might be TRBD2 (7 bases). Germline V gene lookup returns CDR1 SGHDT and CDR2 YYEEEE. The CDR3 contains 16 residues. Trimming cost V 0 bases and J 1 base, with 12 bases left between them. The CDR3 nucleotides are TGTGCCAGCAGCTTGGAGGGGGGGCTTGGCACAGATACGCAGTATTTT. Encoded protein: CASSLEGGLGTDTQYF.

Here the CDR3 DNA reads TGTGCCAGCTCGTTAGGCTGGAGCTCTGGAAACACCATATATTTT. Translation gives CASSLGWSSGNTIYF. The rearrangement uses TRBV7-8 and TRBJ1-3; D unclear. CDR1 is SGHVS, CDR2 FQNEAQ, per germline. V was shortened by 8 bases and J by 0 bases, with 14 bases between the two germline ends. This CDR3 comprises 15 residues.

The J gene is TRBJ2-3, the V gene TRBV9, with a weak D call TRBD2 (7 bases). V gave up 3 bases and J gave up 1 base, with 12 bases separating them. Germline CDR1 and CDR2: SGDLS and YYNGEE. CDR3 length: 15 residues. DNA for the CDR3: TGTGCCAGCAGCGAGGGGGGGTCCCGCACAGATACGCAGTATTTT. It yields the protein CASSEGGSRTDTQYF.

V and J are TRBV21-1 and TRBJ1-1. TRBV21-1 is recorded as a pseudogene. This CDR3 is built from 12 residues. As DNA, the CDR3 is TGTGCCAGCAGCAAAGTAGAGAGGGAAGCTTTCTTT. Translating gives CASSKVEREAFF.

This clone has just a few counts. The chain carries TRBV7-3 and TRBJ1-2; unclear D gene. From germline, CDR1 is SGHTA and CDR2 FQGTGA. The CDR3 extends over 17 amino acids. With 0 bases removed from V and 3 bases from J, the gap between germline ends came to 17 bases. The CDR3: CASSLTLSSGRDYGYTF. In nucleotides, the CDR3 is TGTGCCAGCAGCTTAACGTTATCCTCTGGACGGGACTATGGCTACACCTTC.

This clone was detected only once. The chain couples TRBV7-2 to TRBJ1-4; no clear D. V lost 1 base and J 5 bases, leaving 14 bases between the germline ends. This CDR3 contains 16 residues. Germline CDR1 and CDR2: SGHTA and FQGNSA. This chain's CDR3 is CASSLEGTLPNEKLFF. The CDR3 nucleotides are TGTGCCAGCAGCTTAGAGGGCACATTACCCAATGAAAAACTGTTTTTT. The full variable domain, its missing parts supplied by reference TRBV7-2 and TRBJ1-4, is GAGVSQSPSNKVTEKGKDVELRCDPISGHTALYWYRQSLGQGLEFLIYFQGNSAPDKSGLPSDRFSAERTGGSVSTLTIQRTQQEDSAVYLCASSLEGTLPNEKLFFGSGTQLSVL.

Here the CDR3 reads CASSEVAEGYNEQFF. The DNA of the CDR3 is TGTGCCAGCAGTGAAGTAGCGGAGGGATACAATGAGCAGTTCTTC. This sequence joins TRBV6-1 and TRBJ2-1, with D maybe TRBD2 (6 bases). Between the trimmed V and J ends, which lost 1 base and 4 bases, there was a span of 11 bases. CDR1 and CDR2 from the germline V gene are MNHNS and SASEGT. The CDR3 spans 15 residues.

This chain links TRBV18 with TRBJ2-3, with TRBD1 matching 10 bases. Unmatched junction bases numbered 6, after V lost 6 bases and J lost 3 bases. Germline V gene data show CDR1 as KGHSH and CDR2 as LQKENI. There are 15 residues in the CDR3. CDR3 sequence: CASSPDRGLTDTQYF. The CDR3 DNA reads as TGTGCCAGCTCCCCCGACAGGGGGCTGACAGATACGCAGTATTTT.

J is TRBJ1-5 and V is TRBV7-2; possible D gene TRBD1, 5 bases. Germline loops: CDR1 SGHTA, CDR2 FQGNSA. The ends were cut back, 5 bases at V and 6 bases at J, with 17 bases in the middle. The CDR3 has 15 residues. CDR3 DNA: TGTGCCAGCAGCCCCCGGGCCGGGGGAGGTCAGCCCCAGCATTTT. Residues: CASSPRAGGGQPQHF.

CDR3 sequence: CASSQEGGISYNEQFF. In nucleotides, the CDR3 is TGTGCCAGCAGCCAAGAGGGCGGGATCTCCTACAATGAGCAGTTCTTC. V gene TRBV4-2 combines with J gene TRBJ2-1; possibly TRBD2 for D (6 bases). The CDR3 consists of 16 residues. V lost 0 bases and J lost 0, with 9 bases in between. The germline CDR1 and CDR2 sequences are LGHNA and YNFKEQ.

The CDR3 DNA sequence: TGTGCCAGCAGTATGAGGGGGTACGAGCAGTACTTC. Its protein product is CASSMRGYEQYF. The genes are TRBV6-5 and TRBJ2-7; D possibly corresponds to TRBD1 (6 bases). V shed 5 bases and J shed 4 bases, with 9 bases lying between them. Germline CDR1 reads MNHEY; CDR2 reads SVGAGI. The CDR3 sequence is 12 residues long.

On this clone: This is likely a read error, given that the CDR3 carries no conserved phenylalanine or tryptophan at its end. It is unclear where the CDR3 begins or ends on the DNA, so no DNA is shown, and the CDR3 is as TCRdb lists it. This chain joins TRBV4-3 and TRBJ2-7. The CDR3 region is 12 residues in length, termini included. Germline-derived CDR1 and CDR2 are LGHNA and YSLEER. CDR3 region: CASSQLRATDFI.